This paragraph covers one T cell receptor beta chain sequence. This entry is derived from a study of blood T cell repertoires in COVID-19. The age range of participants was about 18 to 95 years, with residence in about two dozen US areas. Clones were read by immunoSEQ multiplex PCR, and TCRdb kept only the in-frame ones, dropping some. The sample records roughly 230,000 clones, approximately 81% being singletons. Trimming took off 11 bases at V and 4 bases at J, with 17 bases between the two ends. The length of the CDR3 is 13 residues. CDR1 MNHEY and CDR2 SVGEGT come from the germline V gene. Specimen: PBMCs or T cells enriched from blood (not recorded which). The chain uses TRBV6-2 or TRBV6-3 and TRBJ1-1; tentatively, D is TRBD1 (6 bases). This sequence originates from a woman between 50 and 59 years old who had been exposed to COVID-19. The CDR3 loop reads CACRPTGSTEAFF. The CDR3 DNA reads TGTGCCTGCCGCCCTACAGGGAGCACTGAAGCTTTCTTT.